Listed below are T cell receptor beta chains from one sample, sequenced in a study of cytomegalovirus exposure and HLA in healthy donors. Generated by immunoSEQ multiplex PCR, the TCRdb table keeps only in-frame clones and is missing some. The sample has tens of thousands of clones; just under 70% are singletons. Material for sequencing was PBMCs. Receptor source: a woman in her twenties or thirties in good health and CMV-seronegative. CDR3s leave out the opening cysteine and the closing phenylalanine or tryptophan. Fields, in order: CDR3 protein, V gene, CDR3 length, J gene.

CDR3 protein: ASRRGINYGYT
V gene: TRBV6-6
CDR3 length: 11
J gene: TRBJ1-2

CDR3 protein: ASGTSAGGRNEQF
V gene: TRBV14
CDR3 length: 13
J gene: TRBJ2-1

CDR3 protein: ASGPGQWGTEAF
V gene: TRBV5-5
CDR3 length: 12
J gene: TRBJ1-1

CDR3 protein: ASSWGQRYGYT
V gene: TRBV5-4
CDR3 length: 11
J gene: TRBJ1-2

CDR3 protein: ASSGRTGGYEQF
V gene: TRBV5-6
CDR3 length: 12
J gene: TRBJ2-1

CDR3 protein: ATSRDGETANTGELF
V gene: TRBV15
CDR3 length: 15
J gene: TRBJ2-2

CDR3 protein: ASSQESLAGAADTQY
V gene: TRBV4-1
CDR3 length: 15
J gene: TRBJ2-3

CDR3 protein: ASSPSSYEQY
V gene: TRBV6-5
CDR3 length: 10
J gene: TRBJ2-7

CDR3 protein: ASSSRQGAISPLH
V gene: TRBV11-2
CDR3 length: 13
J gene: TRBJ1-6

CDR3 protein: ASSYGTGSEQY
V gene: TRBV6-5
CDR3 length: 11
J gene: TRBJ2-7

CDR3 protein: ASSYSPGQHTQY
V gene: TRBV6-5
CDR3 length: 12
J gene: TRBJ2-3

CDR3 protein: ASSVTPAQEPF
V gene: TRBV9
CDR3 length: 11
J gene: TRBJ1-1

CDR3 protein: ASSYSALSSYNEQF
V gene: TRBV6-6
CDR3 length: 14
J gene: TRBJ2-1

CDR3 protein: ASRATGGTEAF
V gene: TRBV2
CDR3 length: 11
J gene: TRBJ1-1

CDR3 protein: ASSQLDTDTQY
V gene: TRBV18
CDR3 length: 11
J gene: TRBJ2-3

CDR3 protein: ASSDEANEKLF
V gene: TRBV6-4
CDR3 length: 11
J gene: TRBJ1-4

CDR3 protein: ASSLVRGSAEQF
V gene: TRBV7-2
CDR3 length: 12
J gene: TRBJ2-1

CDR3 protein: AWGAGGNTEAF
V gene: TRBV30
CDR3 length: 11
J gene: TRBJ1-1

CDR3 protein: ASSTTGLYEQY
V gene: TRBV2
CDR3 length: 11
J gene: TRBJ2-7

CDR3 protein: ASSEQSTGNTEAF
V gene: TRBV6-1
CDR3 length: 13
J gene: TRBJ1-1